This T cell receptor beta chain derives from a study of shared clonotypes between healthy human individuals. Findings of the study overall: Non-shared clonotypes displayed generation probabilities falling below those of clonotypes present in all four donors.

The CDR3 is 17 residues long. CDR1 SGDLS and CDR2 YYNGEE come from the germline V gene. Trimming pared 1 base from V and 5 bases from J, leaving 18 bases between. Sequenced by immunoSEQ multiplex PCR; TCRdb stores in-frame clones only, minus some. The sample records over a million clones, about 80% being singletons. Worth noting for this clone: Its target is not known.

This TCR was recovered from a man aged 18 to 29 in good health. This chain uses TRBV9 with TRBJ2-2; D is perhaps TRBD2 (7 bases). The sample comprised memory CD4+ T cells sorted from blood. Noted subset: CD45RA-negative fraction. The CDR3 DNA follows: TGTGCCAGCAGCGTACGGGGGGCAGAATTTAGGACCGGGGAGCTGTTTTTT. It specifies CASSVRGAEFRTGELFF.